Listed below are T cell receptor beta chains from one sample, sequenced in a study of cytomegalovirus exposure and HLA in healthy donors. This table comes from immunoSEQ multiplex PCR, and its TCRdb copy is limited to in-frame clones, with some not included. Of under 100,000 clones listed, over 65% were seen once; the top ten hold around 3.4%. The specimen sequenced was PBMCs. The source of these receptors is a man aged 45-65 years in good health and CMV-seronegative. CDR3s include the opening cysteine and the closing phenylalanine or tryptophan. Clone size is stated in some rows and not others, as once, few, many or a class when expanded.

TRBV30 NA CAWSKGTGGAPLHF
TRBV5-4 few CASSWDRGGNEKLFF
TRBV7-2 NA CASSPTIAQGNTIYF
TRBV6-5 NA CASSYRGHGYTF
TRBV11-2 NA CASSSPTETEAFF
TRBV5-6 NA CASSTLRQSSYEQYF
TRBV7-9 few CSSSAFSGGASDTQYF
TRBV4-3 NA CASSQGVAGETQYF
TRBV11-2 once CASSFQEGQGRAQYF
TRBV6-4 few CASSLLAGAPYEQYF
TRBV7-9 NA CSSMGVGYYEQYF
TRBV4-2 NA CASSQVGGNTGELFF
TRBV9 NA CASSANSDREDGYTF
TRBV6-6 NA CASSYTDRGTGELFF
TRBV7-2 NA CASSASRGTQYF
TRBV18 NA CASTRGRGEFGGYTF
TRBV28 NA CASRQGPLGAFF
TRBV4-1 few CASSQSENSPLHF
TRBV30 once CASARGWTDTQYF
TRBV30 NA CAYRGRTNTGELFF
TRBV19 NA CASSIGDREVTEAFF
TRBV6-5 NA CASSDRGPGEQYF
TRBV5-1 NA CASSSPSGENTGELFF
TRBV7-6 NA CASSRTSGGPYEQYF
TRBV19 NA CASSAGTAYSPLHF
TRBV28 NA CASRQHRTGNTIYF
TRBV2 NA CASSIARRDGYTF
TRBV5-4 NA CASSLVGSNTEAFF
TRBV30 NA CAWKEGQSSYEQYF
TRBV19 NA CASSIVGQGVDEQYF
TRBV2 NA CASSGLREERGNTGELFF
TRBV5-5 NA CASSQEPRGTQPQHF
TRBV7-9 NA CASSKTSGDTQYF
TRBV11-2 NA CASSLAPYTEAFF
TRBV7-3 few CASRLAANPGLAGQETQYF
TRBV10-3 NA CAIGQPFYEQYF
TRBV7-6 NA CASSSGGADTEAFF
TRBV7-9 NA CASSSGYETQYF
TRBV5-8 NA CASSAGTAATTTNEKLFF
TRBV11-2 NA CASSAAGGSQETQYF
TRBV19 NA CASSILLGGLTGNTIYF
TRBV7-2 NA CASSPLGGGHIQYF
TRBV5-6 NA CASTWGTGNQPQHF
TRBV2 NA CASIRDRGQTEAFF
TRBV7-9 few CASRATGADTQYF
TRBV30 NA CAWSQGGERSPLHF
TRBV15 NA CATSSRRVNTEAFF
TRBV6-1 many CASSEGQGTGNTEAFF
TRBV18 NA CASSGTGRETQYF
TRBV7-9 NA CARTGTVVSVDQPQHF
TRBV4-2 NA CASSQGSGGRNTGELFF
TRBV7-7 NA CASSIPMGLQYF
TRBV7-2 NA CASSTWGGTETQYF
TRBV11-3 NA CASSSDGDTQYF
TRBV2 few CASSELVFTGELFF
TRBV2 NA CASSAGTYGYTF
TRBV5-1 NA CASSLAITSPLHF
TRBV28 many CASSTGTPLHF
TRBV30 NA CAWSETRVSAGELFF